Listed below are T cell receptor beta chains from one sample, sequenced in a study of blood T cell repertoires in COVID-19. Method: immunoSEQ multiplex PCR; TCRdb's copy keeps in-frame clones and lacks some. Of 150,000 to 200,000 clones listed, around 80% are singletons. The specimen was PBMCs or T cells enriched from blood (not recorded which). Source of these receptors: a woman aged 45-59 years with acute COVID-19. Each CDR3 is given with its conserved first and last residue. A D gene is named only where the DNA matches it firmly. Size values are once, few and many counts, or a class for expanded clones, and some rows have none.

v_call	j_call	clone_size	d_call	cdr3_aa	cdr3_nt
TRBV10-3	TRBJ2-5	-	TRBD2	CAISEGGLAGPDTQETQYF	TGTGCCATCAGTGAAGGGGGACTAGCGGGACCCGATACCCAAGAGACCCAGTACTTC
TRBV6-5	TRBJ2-3	-	-	CASRDTGSTDTQYF	TGTGCCAGCAGAGACACAGGGAGCACAGATACGCAGTATTTT
TRBV4-2	TRBJ2-1	-	TRBD1	CASSERDRAQFF	TGTGCCAGCAGCGAGAGGGACAGGGCCCAGTTCTTC
TRBV6-5	TRBJ1-2	few	-	CASSITRGGTYGYTF	TGTGCCAGCAGTATAACCAGGGGAGGGACCTATGGCTACACCTTC
TRBV19	TRBJ1-1	-	TRBD1	CASSIGGTGLAEAFF	TGTGCCAGTAGTATCGGGGGGACAGGGTTGGCTGAAGCTTTCTTT
TRBV10-1	TRBJ2-2	-	-	CASSEGGFSVPGELFF	TGCGCCAGCAGTGAGGGAGGGTTCAGTGTTCCCGGGGAGCTGTTTTTT
TRBV6-5	TRBJ2-3	-	TRBD2	CASCRGGPPDTQYF	TGTGCCAGCTGCCGGGGGGGCCCCCCAGATACGCAGTATTTT
TRBV30	TRBJ1-3	-	-	CAWRPGTLGGNTIYF	TGTGCCTGGAGGCCCGGGACATTAGGGGGAAACACCATATATTTT
TRBV7-2	TRBJ1-4	few	-	CASSLGGGSNEKLFF	TGTGCCAGCAGCTTAGGGGGAGGATCCAATGAAAAACTGTTTTTT
TRBV5-1	TRBJ1-4	-	TRBD1	CASSPQGLDEKLFF	TGCGCCAGCAGCCCACAGGGGTTGGATGAAAAACTGTTTTTT